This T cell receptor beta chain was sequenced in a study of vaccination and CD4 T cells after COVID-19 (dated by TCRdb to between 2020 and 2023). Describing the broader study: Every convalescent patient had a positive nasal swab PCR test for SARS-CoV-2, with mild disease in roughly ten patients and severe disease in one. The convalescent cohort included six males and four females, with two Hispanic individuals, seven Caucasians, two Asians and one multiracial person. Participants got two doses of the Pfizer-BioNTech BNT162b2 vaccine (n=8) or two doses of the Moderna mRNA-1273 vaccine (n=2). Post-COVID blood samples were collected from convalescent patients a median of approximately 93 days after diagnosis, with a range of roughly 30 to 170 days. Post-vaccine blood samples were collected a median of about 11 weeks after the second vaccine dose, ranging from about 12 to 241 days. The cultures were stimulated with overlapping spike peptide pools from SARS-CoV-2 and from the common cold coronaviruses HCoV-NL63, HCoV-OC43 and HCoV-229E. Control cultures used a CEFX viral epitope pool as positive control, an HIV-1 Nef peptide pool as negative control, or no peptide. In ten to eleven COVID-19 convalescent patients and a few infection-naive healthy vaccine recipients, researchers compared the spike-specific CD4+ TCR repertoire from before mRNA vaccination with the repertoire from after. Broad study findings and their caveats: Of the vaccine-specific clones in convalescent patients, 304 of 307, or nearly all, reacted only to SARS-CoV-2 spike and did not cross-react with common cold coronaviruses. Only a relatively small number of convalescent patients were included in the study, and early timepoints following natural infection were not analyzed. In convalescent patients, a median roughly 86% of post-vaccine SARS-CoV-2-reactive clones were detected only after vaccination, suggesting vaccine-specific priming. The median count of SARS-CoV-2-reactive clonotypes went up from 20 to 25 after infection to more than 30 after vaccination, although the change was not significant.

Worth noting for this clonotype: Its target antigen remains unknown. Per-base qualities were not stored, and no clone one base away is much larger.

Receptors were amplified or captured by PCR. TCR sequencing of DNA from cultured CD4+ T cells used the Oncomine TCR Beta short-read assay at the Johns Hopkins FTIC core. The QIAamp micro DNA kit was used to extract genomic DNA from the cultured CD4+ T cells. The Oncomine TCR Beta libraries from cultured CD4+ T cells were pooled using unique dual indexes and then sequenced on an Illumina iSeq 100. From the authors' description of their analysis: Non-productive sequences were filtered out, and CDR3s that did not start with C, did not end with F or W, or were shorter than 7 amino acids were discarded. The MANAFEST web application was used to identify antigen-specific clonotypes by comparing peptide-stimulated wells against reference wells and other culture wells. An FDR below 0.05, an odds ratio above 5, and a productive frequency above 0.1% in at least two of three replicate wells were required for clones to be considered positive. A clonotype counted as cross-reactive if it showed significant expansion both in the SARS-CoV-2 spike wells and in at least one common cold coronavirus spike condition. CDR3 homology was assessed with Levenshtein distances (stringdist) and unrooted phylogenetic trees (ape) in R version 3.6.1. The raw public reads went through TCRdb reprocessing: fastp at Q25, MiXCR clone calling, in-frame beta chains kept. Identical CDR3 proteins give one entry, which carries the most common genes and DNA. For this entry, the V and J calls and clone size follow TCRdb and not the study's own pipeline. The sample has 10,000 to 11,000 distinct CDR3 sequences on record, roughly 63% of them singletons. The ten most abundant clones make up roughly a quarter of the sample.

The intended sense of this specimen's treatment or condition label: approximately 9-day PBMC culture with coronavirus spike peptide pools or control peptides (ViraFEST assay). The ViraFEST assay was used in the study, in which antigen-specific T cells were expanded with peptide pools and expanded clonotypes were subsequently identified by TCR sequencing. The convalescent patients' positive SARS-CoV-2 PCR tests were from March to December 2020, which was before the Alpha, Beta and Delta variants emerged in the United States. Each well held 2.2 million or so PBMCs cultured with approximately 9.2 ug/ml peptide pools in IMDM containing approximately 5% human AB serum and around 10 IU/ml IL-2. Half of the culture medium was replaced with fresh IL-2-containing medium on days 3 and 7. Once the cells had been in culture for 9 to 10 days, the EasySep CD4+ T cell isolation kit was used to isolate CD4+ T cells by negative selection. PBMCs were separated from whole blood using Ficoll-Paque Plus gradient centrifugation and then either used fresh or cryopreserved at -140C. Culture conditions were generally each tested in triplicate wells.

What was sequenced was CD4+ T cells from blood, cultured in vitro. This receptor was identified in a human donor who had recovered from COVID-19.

The CDR3 region reads CASSLTSLAGGQAYNEQFF. The bases are TGTGCCAGCAGCTTAACTTCACTAGCGGGAGGGCAGGCCTACAATGAGCAGTTCTTC. Here the chain combines TRBV7-3 and TRBJ2-1; 13 bases in between match TRBD2. Germline trimming amounts to 0 bases on V and 2 bases on J, with 7 as the count of junction bases outside the gene matches. From its cysteine to its phenylalanine, the CDR3 spans 19 amino acids. Only the CDR3 region is kept as DNA, spanning 57 bases read in frame from base 1. CDR1 and CDR2, per the germline V gene, are SGHTA and FQGTGA.